These 9 T cell receptor beta chains share one sample of origin, sequenced in a study of OX40 agonist ivuxolimab in advanced cancers. Assay: immunoSEQ multiplex PCR; the TCRdb copy retains only in-frame clones and omits some. The sample lists around 69,000 clones, approximately 83% occurring once. The sample consisted of CD4+ or CD8+ T cells sorted from blood, taken in a trial of the OX40 agonist ivuxolimab. These receptors were obtained from an adult with an advanced solid tumor such as melanoma, head and neck, liver or kidney cancer.

V usage is TRBV9 and J usage is TRBJ2-3; D may match TRBD1 or TRBD2 (5 bases each). This CDR3 has 17 amino acids. In germline, CDR1 is SGDLS, CDR2 YYNGEE. The V end lost 0 bases, the J end lost 4 bases, and 18 bases lay between the germline ends. The DNA for the CDR3 is TGTGCCAGCAGCGTAGCAGACTTACCCGGGACGCCAGATACGCAGTATTTT. Translating it yields CASSVADLPGTPDTQYF. Supplemented by reference TRBV9 and TRBJ2-3, the full variable domain reads DSGVTQTPKHLITATGQRVTLRCSPRSGDLSVYWYQQSLDQGLQFLIQYYNGEERAKGNILERFSAQQFPDLHSELNLSSLELGDSALYFCASSVADLPGTPDTQYFGPGTRLTVL.

V is TRBV19 and J is TRBJ2-1; the match to TRBD1 covers 9 bases. In germline, CDR1 is LNHDA, CDR2 SQIVND (reference sequence). V shed 6 bases, J shed 9 bases, and the junction held 12 bases outside the gene matches. This CDR3 contains 15 residues. The CDR3: CASSNLGQGTIEQFF. The CDR3 nucleotides read TGTGCCAGTAGCAACTTGGGACAGGGAACGATTGAGCAGTTCTTC.

This rearrangement joins TRBV30 to TRBJ1-2; possible D gene TRBD1, 5 bases. CDR1 is GTSNPN, CDR2 SVGIG, per germline (reference sequence). The CDR3 totals 13 residues. The ends were cut back, 3 bases at V and 4 bases at J, with 12 bases in the middle. Here the CDR3 DNA reads TGTGCCTGGAGCGTCCCAGGGAGCTATGGCTACACCTTC. Amino acid sequence: CAWSVPGSYGYTF.

The chain combines TRBV5-4 with TRBJ2-1, with 10 bases identical to TRBD2. CDR1 and CDR2 from the germline V gene are SGHNT and YYREEE (reference sequence). The CDR3 totals 15 residues. The V gene end was trimmed by 0 bases and the J gene end by 7 bases; junction bases not matched to a gene: 4. In DNA, the CDR3 is TGTGCCAGCAGCTTGGCGACACTAGCGGGGAATGAGCAGTTCTTC. It encodes CASSLATLAGNEQFF.

The chain employs TRBV15 and TRBJ2-1; 8 nucleotides match TRBD1. CDR3 length equals 14 residues. The germline V gene encodes CDR1 LNHNV and CDR2 YYDKDF (reference sequence). The ends lost 1 base at V and 6 bases at J; junction bases unmatched: 2. CDR3 nucleotide sequence: TGTGCCACCAGCAGAGGAGGGACAGGCAATGAGCAGTTCTTC. This encodes CATSRGGTGNEQFF.

This chain uses TRBV6-5 with TRBJ2-2, with no clear D. V lost 7 bases, J lost 7 bases, and 19 bases lay in between. This CDR3 spans 15 amino acids. The germline gives CDR1 MNHEY, CDR2 SVGAGI. The CDR3 DNA follows: TGTGCCAGCAACGAAGACTCACGGGCGGTCGGGGAGCTGTTTTTT. This encodes CASNEDSRAVGELFF.

V usage is TRBV30 and J usage is TRBJ2-1; 7 bases map to TRBD2. Germline V CDR1 and CDR2: GTSNPN, SVGIG (reference sequence). The trim removed 0 bases at V and 0 bases at J, leaving 5 bases unmatched. The CDR3 covers 16 residues. Written as DNA, the CDR3 is TGTGCCTGGAGTGTACCGGGAGGCCGCTCCTACAATGAGCAGTTCTTC. Protein: CAWSVPGGRSYNEQFF. Full variable domain (missing parts from reference TRBV30 and TRBJ2-1): SQTIHQWPATLVQPVGSPLSLECTVEGTSNPNLYWYRQAAGRGLQLLFYSVGIGQISSEVPQNLSASRPQDRQFILSSKKLLLSDSGFYLCAWSVPGGRSYNEQFFGPGTRLTVL.

This clone appeared a few times. The rearrangement joins TRBV30 to TRBJ1-1, with D maybe TRBD1 (6 bases). The CDR3 runs to 13 residues. Trimming left V 5 bases short and J 5 bases short, with 15 bases between. Germline CDR1 is GTSNPN and CDR2 is SVGIG (reference sequence). The CDR3 sequence: CAWHRASGTEAFF. CDR3 bases: TGTGCCTGGCACAGGGCCTCAGGGACTGAAGCTTTCTTT.

This clone has just a few counts. The rearrangement uses TRBV6-1 and TRBJ2-3; D remains unclear. The V gene lost 4 bases and the J gene lost 2 bases, with 13 bases spanning the gap. This CDR3 spans 15 amino acids. Germline V lookup: CDR1 MNHNS, CDR2 SASEGT. Here the CDR3 DNA reads TGTGCCAGCAGTGTCTTCCCCTGGGACACAGATACGCAGTATTTT. It specifies CASSVFPWDTDTQYF.